This T cell receptor (beta chain) is drawn from a study of shared clonotypes between healthy human individuals. Regarding the study as a whole: Blood was the only sampled material, and tissue repertoires likely differ.

Germline-derived CDR1 and CDR2 are SGHNT and YYREEE (reference sequence). Germline trimming cut 2 bases from V and 3 bases from J; bases unmatched to any gene: 5. CDR3 size: 15 residues. Authors' methods: Because ImmunoSEQ provided only junction sequences with no quality scores, the filtering differed. Some clones are missing from TCRdb's copy, which holds only in-frame ones; the method was immunoSEQ multiplex PCR. From that table come the V and J calls and clone size; the DNA was used to work out D and trimming. The sample comprises 1.4 million to 1.5 million clones, 95% to 97% of which are singletons, and more than 0.9% rests with the top ten. CD45RA-negative memory and CD45RA+ naive subsets were split from the CD4+ cells. A remark on this clone: What it recognizes is unknown.

This receptor was taken from a man between 25 and 39 years old in good health. The sequenced sample consisted of naive CD4+ T cells sorted from blood. Subset specified: CD45RA+ positively selected. The J gene is TRBJ2-7, the V gene TRBV5-4; TRBD1 aligns across 10 bases. CDR3 protein: CASSFGGTGDYEQYF. CDR3 sequence (DNA): TGTGCCAGCAGCTTTGGCGGGACAGGGGACTACGAGCAGTACTTC.